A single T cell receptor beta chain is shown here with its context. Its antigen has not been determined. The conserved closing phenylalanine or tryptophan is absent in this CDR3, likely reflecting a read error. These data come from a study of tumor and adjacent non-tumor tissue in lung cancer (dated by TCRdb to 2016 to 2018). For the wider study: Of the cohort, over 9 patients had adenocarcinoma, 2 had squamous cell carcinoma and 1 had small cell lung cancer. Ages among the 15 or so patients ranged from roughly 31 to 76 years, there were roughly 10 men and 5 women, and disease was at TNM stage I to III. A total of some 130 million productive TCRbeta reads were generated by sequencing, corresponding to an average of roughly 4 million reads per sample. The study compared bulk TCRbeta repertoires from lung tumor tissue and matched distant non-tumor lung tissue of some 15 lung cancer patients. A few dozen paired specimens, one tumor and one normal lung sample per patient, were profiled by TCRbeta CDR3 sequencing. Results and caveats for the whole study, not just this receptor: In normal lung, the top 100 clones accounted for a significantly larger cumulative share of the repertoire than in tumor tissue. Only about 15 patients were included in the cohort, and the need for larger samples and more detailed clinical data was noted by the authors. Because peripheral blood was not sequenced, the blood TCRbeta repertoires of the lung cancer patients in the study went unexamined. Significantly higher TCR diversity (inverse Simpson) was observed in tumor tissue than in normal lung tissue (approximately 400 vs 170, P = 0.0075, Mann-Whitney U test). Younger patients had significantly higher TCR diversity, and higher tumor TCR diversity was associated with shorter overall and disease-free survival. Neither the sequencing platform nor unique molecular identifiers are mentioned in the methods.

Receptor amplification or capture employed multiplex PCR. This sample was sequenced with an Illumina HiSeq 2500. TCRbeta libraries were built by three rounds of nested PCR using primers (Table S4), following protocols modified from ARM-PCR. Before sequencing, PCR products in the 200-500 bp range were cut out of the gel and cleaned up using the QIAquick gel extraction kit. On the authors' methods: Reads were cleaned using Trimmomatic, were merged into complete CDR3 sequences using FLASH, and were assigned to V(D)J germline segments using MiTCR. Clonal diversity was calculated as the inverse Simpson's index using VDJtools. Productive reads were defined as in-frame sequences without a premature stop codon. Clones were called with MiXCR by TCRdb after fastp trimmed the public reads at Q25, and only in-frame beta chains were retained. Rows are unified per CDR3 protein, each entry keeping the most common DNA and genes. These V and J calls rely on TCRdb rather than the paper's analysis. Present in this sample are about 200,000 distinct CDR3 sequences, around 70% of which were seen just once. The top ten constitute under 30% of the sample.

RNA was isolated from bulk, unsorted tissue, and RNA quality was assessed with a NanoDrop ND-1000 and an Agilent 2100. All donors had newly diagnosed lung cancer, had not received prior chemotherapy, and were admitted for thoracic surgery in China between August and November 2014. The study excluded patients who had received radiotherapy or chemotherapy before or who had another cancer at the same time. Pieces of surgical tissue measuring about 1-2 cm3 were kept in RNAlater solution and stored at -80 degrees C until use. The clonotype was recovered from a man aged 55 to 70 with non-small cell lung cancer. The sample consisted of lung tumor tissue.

The sequenced DNA is TGCAGTACTGGGACTAGCGGGAAATCAAATACGCAGTATTTG. The encoded protein is CSTGTSGKSNTQYL. This sequence uses TRBV20-1 and TRBJ2-3, with 13 middle bases fitting TRBD2. The CDR3 is 14 residues long, counting both termini. Only the CDR3 portion is preserved as DNA: 42 bases, with reading frame beginning at the first base. CDR1 and CDR2 are read off the germline V gene (reference sequence) as DFQATT and SNEGSKA. Compared with germline, V lacks 8 bases and J lacks 7 bases; bases without a gene match: 9.